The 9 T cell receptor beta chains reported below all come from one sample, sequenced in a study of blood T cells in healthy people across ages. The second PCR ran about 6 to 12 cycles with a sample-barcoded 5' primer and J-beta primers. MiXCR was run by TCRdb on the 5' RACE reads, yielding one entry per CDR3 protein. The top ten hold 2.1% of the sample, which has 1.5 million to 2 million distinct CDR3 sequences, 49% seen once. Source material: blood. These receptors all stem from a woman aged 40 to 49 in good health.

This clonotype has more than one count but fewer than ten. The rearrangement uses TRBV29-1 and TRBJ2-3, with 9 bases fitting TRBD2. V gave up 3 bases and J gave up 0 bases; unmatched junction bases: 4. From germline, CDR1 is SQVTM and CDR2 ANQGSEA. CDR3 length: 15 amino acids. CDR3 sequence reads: CSVEGTSSSTDTQYF. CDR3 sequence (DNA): TGCAGCGTTGAGGGGACTAGCTCTAGCACAGATACGCAGTATTTT.

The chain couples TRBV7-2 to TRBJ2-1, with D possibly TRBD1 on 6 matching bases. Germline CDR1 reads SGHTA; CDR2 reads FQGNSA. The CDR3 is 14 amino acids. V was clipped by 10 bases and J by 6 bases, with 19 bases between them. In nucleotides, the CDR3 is TGTGCCAACAGTGACGCGACGACAGGCAATGAGCAGTTCTTC. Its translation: CANSDATTGNEQFF.

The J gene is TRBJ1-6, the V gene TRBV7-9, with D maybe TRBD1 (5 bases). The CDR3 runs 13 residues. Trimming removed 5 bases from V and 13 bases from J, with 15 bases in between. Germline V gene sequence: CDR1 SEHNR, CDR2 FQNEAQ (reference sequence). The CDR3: CASSPGGNVPLHF. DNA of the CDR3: TGTGCCAGCAGCCCCGGGGGTAACGTTCCCCTCCACTTT.

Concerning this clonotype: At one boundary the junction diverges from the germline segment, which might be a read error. The CDR3 loop is CATSGRGQGVPGANVLTF. The CDR3 region has the DNA TGTGCCACTAGTGGACGTGGACAGGGCGTTCCCGGGGCCAACGTCCTGACTTTC. The chain recombines TRBV24-1 with TRBJ2-6, with 8 bases fitting TRBD1. The CDR3 consists of 18 residues. CDR1 is KGHDR and CDR2 is SFDVKD in the germline V gene.

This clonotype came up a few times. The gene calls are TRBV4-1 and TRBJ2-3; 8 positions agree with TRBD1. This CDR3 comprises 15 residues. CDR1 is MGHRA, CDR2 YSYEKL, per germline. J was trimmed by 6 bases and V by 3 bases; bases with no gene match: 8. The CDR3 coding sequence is TGCGCCAGCAGCCACCGACAGGGGTCCGCCGATACGCAGTATTTT. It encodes CASSHRQGSADTQYF.

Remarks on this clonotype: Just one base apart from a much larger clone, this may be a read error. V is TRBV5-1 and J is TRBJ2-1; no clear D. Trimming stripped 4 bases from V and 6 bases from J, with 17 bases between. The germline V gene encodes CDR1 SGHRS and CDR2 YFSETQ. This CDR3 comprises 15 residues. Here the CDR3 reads CASSPGKRQSNEQFF. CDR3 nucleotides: TGCGCCAGCAGCCCAGGAAAGAGACAATCCAATGAGCAGTTCTTC. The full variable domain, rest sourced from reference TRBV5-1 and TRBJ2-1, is KAGVTQTPRYLIKTRGQQVTLSCSPISGHRSVSWYQQTPGQGLQFLFEYFSETQRNKGNFPGRFSGRQFSNSRSEMNVSTLELGDSALYLCASSPGKRQSNEQFFGPGTRLTVL.

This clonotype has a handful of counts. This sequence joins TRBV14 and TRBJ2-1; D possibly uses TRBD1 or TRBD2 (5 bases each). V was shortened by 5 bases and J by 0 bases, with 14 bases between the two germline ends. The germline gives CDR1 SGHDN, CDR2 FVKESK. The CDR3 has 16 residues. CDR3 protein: CASSSKRGLSYNEQFF. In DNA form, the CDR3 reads TGTGCCAGCAGCTCAAAACGGGGCCTCTCCTACAATGAGCAGTTCTTC.

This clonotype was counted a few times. Here the CDR3 reads CSSGGGMNTEAFF. The CDR3 DNA sequence: TGCAGCTCCGGGGGAGGAATGAACACTGAAGCTTTCTTT. The chain links TRBV29-1 to TRBJ1-1; a weak D match, TRBD1 (5 bases). Trimming took 8 bases from V and 0 from J, leaving 13 bases between them. CDR3 size: 13 residues. Germline assignment: CDR1 SQVTM and CDR2 ANQGSEA.

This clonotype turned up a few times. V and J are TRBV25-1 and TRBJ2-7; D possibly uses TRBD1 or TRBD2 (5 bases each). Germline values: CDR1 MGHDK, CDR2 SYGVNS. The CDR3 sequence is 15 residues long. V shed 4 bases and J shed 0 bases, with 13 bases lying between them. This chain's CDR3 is CASSGGPTFSYEQYF. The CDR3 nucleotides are TGTGCCAGCAGTGGGGGACCAACCTTCTCCTACGAGCAGTACTTC.